The next 17 T cell receptor beta chains were all read from a single sample in a study of blood T cell repertoires in COVID-19. Libraries were prepared by immunoSEQ multiplex PCR; TCRdb keeps only in-frame clonotypes and omits some of them. The table shows some 76,000 clones, with 90% to 95% occurring only once. The source material was peripheral blood. The receptors originated from a human donor in a cohort sampled during active COVID-19.

The sample holds one count of this clone. V usage is TRBV2 and J usage is TRBJ1-1; D not resolved. The germline V gene has CDR1 SNHLY and CDR2 FYNNEI. V was trimmed by 8 bases and J by 3 bases, leaving 16 bases between them. This CDR3 spans 14 amino acids. CDR3 nucleotide sequence: TGTGCCAGCCGACCCTCTGAGGGTGACACTGAAGCTTTCTTT. It specifies CASRPSEGDTEAFF.

V usage is TRBV19 and J usage is TRBJ1-1; tentatively, D is TRBD1 (5 bases). The V gene's germline CDR1 is LNHDA and CDR2 SQIVND (reference sequence). The CDR3 runs to 14 residues. V was clipped by 6 bases and J by 0 bases, with 11 bases between them. CDR3 loop: CASSRPGVNTEAFF. Written as DNA, the CDR3 is TGTGCCAGTAGCAGGCCGGGGGTGAACACTGAAGCTTTCTTT.

The chain joins TRBV4-3 to TRBJ2-1; TRBD1 matches at 11 bases. Germline CDR1 and CDR2: LGHNA and YSLEER. V shed 4 bases and J 8 bases; nucleotides not matched to a gene: 7. This CDR3 is built from 15 residues. CDR3 sequence (DNA): TGCGCCAGCAGCCTCCGGACAGGGGGCTGGGATGAGCAGTTCTTC. Its translation: CASSLRTGGWDEQFF.

Worth noting for this clone: At one boundary the junction diverges from the germline segment, which might be a read error. Additional DNA sequences in this sample encode the identical CDR3. CDR3 sequence: CATRNRDYSNQPQHF. CDR3 DNA: TGTGCTACCAGAAACAGGGATTATAGCAATCAGCCCCAGCATTTT. This chain connects TRBV24-1 to TRBJ1-5, with a possible D match to TRBD1 (6 bases). Germline V lookup: CDR1 KGHDR, CDR2 SFDVKD. This CDR3 has 15 amino acids.

The chain links TRBV7-9 to TRBJ1-1; D perhaps matches TRBD1 (6 bases). Germline V gene data show CDR1 as SEHNR and CDR2 as FQNEAQ (reference sequence). V dropped 4 bases and J dropped 14 bases, with 14 bases sitting between them. The CDR3 spans 11 residues. CDR3 DNA: TGTGCCAGCAGCTACAGGGTAAAGGCATTCTTT. This codes for CASSYRVKAFF.

This chain joins TRBV7-3 and TRBJ2-3; TRBD1 is a possible D gene (5 bases). There are 15 residues in the CDR3. The V end was cut by 5 bases, the J end by 1 base, with 13 bases between. Looked up from germline, CDR1 is SGHTA and CDR2 is FQGTGA. CDR3 residues: CASSQTLGGTDTQYF. For the CDR3, the DNA is TGTGCCAGCAGCCAAACGCTAGGGGGCACAGATACGCAGTATTTT.

Written as DNA, the CDR3 is TGTGCCAGCAGTCGCTCGGGACAGACTTTTGGTGGCTACACCTTC. It specifies CASSRSGQTFGGYTF. The chain is built from TRBV27 and TRBJ1-2, with 7 bases aligning to TRBD1. Germline CDR1 reads MNHEY; CDR2 reads SMNVEV (reference sequence). The trim removed 5 bases at V and 7 bases at J, leaving 13 bases unmatched. The CDR3 is 15 residues long.

This clone was detected a few times. The chain joins TRBV18 to TRBJ2-1; 7 nucleotides align to TRBD1. Germline V lookup: CDR1 KGHSH, CDR2 LQKENI. The CDR3 extends over 14 amino acids. J lost 1 base, V lost 6 bases, and 3 bases had no gene match. The CDR3 protein is CASSPGQSYNEQFF. Written as DNA, the CDR3 is TGTGCCAGCTCCCCGGGACAGTCCTACAATGAGCAGTTCTTC. The full variable domain, completed using reference TRBV18 and TRBJ2-1, is NAGVMQNPRHLVRRRGQEARLRCSPMKGHSHVYWYRQLPEEGLKFMVYLQKENIIDESGMPKERFSAEFPKEGPSILRIQQVVRGDSAAYFCASSPGQSYNEQFFGPGTRLTVL.

The CDR3, as DNA: TGTGCCAGCAGCTTACGGGACACCGGGGAGCTGTTTTTT. This sequence encodes CASSLRDTGELFF. V usage is TRBV7-3 and J usage is TRBJ2-2; no definite D call. The CDR3 spans 13 residues. CDR1 and CDR2 (germline): SGHTA, FQGTGA. The V end lost 2 bases, the J end lost 3 bases, and 4 bases lay between the germline ends.

This chain uses TRBV19 with TRBJ2-7; 8 bases line up with TRBD1. From germline, CDR1 is LNHDA and CDR2 SQIVND (reference sequence). The trim removed 6 bases at V and 5 bases at J, leaving 9 bases unmatched. This CDR3 spans 14 amino acids. CDR3 bases: TGTGCCAGTAGCCCAAGACAGGGGCCGGACGAGCAGTACTTC. The encoded protein is CASSPRQGPDEQYF.

This chain connects TRBV10-3 to TRBJ1-2, with a tentative D call TRBD1 (5 bases). CDR1 and CDR2 from the germline V gene are ENHRY and SYGVKD. Trimming removed 0 bases from V and 6 bases from J, with 11 bases in between. The CDR3 runs to 14 residues. The CDR3 loop is CAISESTGVDGYTF. CDR3 bases: TGTGCCATCAGTGAGTCCACGGGGGTTGATGGCTACACCTTC.

This rearrangement joins TRBV3-1 (or the pseudogene TRBV3-2) to TRBJ2-2, with D unresolved. Germline CDR1 and CDR2: LGHDT and YNNKEL (reference sequence). The CDR3 sequence is 14 residues long. Deletions cut 0 bases from V and 6 bases from J, with 8 bases between. The CDR3 DNA sequence: TGTGCCAGCAGCCAAGACAGAACCGCCGGGGAGCTGTTTTTT. Amino acids: CASSQDRTAGELFF.

The V call is TRBV5-1, the J call TRBJ2-1; maybe TRBD1 (5 bases). The CDR3 sequence is 15 residues long. Trimming took 0 bases from V and 2 from J, leaving 9 bases between them. Germline assignment: CDR1 SGHRS and CDR2 YFSETQ. This CDR3 reads CASSLDRNAYNEQFF. The CDR3, as DNA: TGCGCCAGCAGCTTGGACAGGAATGCCTACAATGAGCAGTTCTTC.

The rearrangement links TRBV7-2 to TRBJ1-2; 10 bases fit TRBD1. V lost 1 base, J lost 5 bases, and 7 bases stayed unmatched. This CDR3 region has 16 residues. CDR1 is SGHTA, CDR2 FQGNSA, per germline. The chain's CDR3 is CASSLDGTGVRYGYTF. CDR3 sequence (DNA): TGTGCCAGCAGCTTAGACGGGACAGGGGTCAGATATGGCTACACCTTC.

The V call is TRBV24-1, the J call TRBJ1-2; D uncertain. The CDR3 spans 14 residues. Germline loops: CDR1 KGHDR, CDR2 SFDVKD. V gave up 3 bases and J gave up 0 bases, with 7 bases separating them. The CDR3 here is CATSDGGTNYGYTF. The CDR3 region has the DNA TGTGCCACCAGTGATGGAGGGACTAACTATGGCTACACCTTC.

This clone was seen a handful of times. The CDR3 bases are TGTGCCACCAGTGATTTCTGGGGGCAGAGCAATCAGCCCCAGCATTTT. Translated, it gives CATSDFWGQSNQPQHF. This chain uses TRBV24-1 with TRBJ1-5; D is perhaps TRBD1 (6 bases). Germline-derived CDR1 and CDR2 are KGHDR and SFDVKD. The CDR3 extends over 16 amino acids. V lost 1 base and J 1 base, leaving 10 bases between the germline ends.

The gene calls are TRBV29-1 and TRBJ1-2; 11 nucleotides match TRBD1. V shed 4 bases and J 2 bases; nucleotides not matched to a gene: 3. The CDR3 loop spans 14 amino acids. Germline V gene lookup returns CDR1 SQVTM and CDR2 ANQGSEA. In nucleotides, the CDR3 is TGCAGCGTTGTGGGACAGGGGGAGAACTATGGCTACACCTTC. It is translated as CSVVGQGENYGYTF.